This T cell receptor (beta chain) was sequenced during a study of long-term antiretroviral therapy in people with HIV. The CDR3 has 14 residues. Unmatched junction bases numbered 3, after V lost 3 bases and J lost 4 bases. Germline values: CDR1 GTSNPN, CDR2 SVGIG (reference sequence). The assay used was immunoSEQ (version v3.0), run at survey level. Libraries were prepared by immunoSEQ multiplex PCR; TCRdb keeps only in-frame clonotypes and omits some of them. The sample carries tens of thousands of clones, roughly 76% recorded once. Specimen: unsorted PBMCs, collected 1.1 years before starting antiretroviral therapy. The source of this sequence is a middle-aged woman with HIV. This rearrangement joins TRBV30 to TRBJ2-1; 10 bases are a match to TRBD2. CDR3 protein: CAWSRTSGYNEQFF. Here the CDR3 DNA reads TGTGCCTGGAGCAGGACTAGCGGATACAATGAGCAGTTCTTC.